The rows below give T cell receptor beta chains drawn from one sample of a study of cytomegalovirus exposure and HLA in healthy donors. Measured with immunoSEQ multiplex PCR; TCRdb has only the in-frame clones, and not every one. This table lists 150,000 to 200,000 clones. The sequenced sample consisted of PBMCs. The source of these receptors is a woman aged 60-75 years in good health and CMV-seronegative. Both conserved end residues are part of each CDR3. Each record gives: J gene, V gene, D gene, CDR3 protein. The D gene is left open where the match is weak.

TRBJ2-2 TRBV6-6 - CASSYPDFTGELFF
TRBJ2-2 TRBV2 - CASSEGRVKAGELFF
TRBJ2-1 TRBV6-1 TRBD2 CASRRTSGGQGEQFF
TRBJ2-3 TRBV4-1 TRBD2 CASSPRGGDFTQYF
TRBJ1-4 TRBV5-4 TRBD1 CASSRVGQGPEKLFF
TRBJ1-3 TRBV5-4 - CASHSSGNTIYF
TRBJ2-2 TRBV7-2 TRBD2 CASSFPSGTSPGELFF
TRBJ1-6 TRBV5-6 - CASSLQGSSYNSPLHF
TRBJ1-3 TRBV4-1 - CASSQDQGAGNTIYF
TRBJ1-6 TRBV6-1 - CASIGRGHHNSPLHF
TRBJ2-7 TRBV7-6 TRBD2 CASSFSGGDYEQYF